The 9 T cell receptor beta chains given below trace back to one sample, sequenced in a study of blood T cells in healthy people across ages. Combining a sample-barcoded 5' primer with a J-beta primer mix, a second PCR ran for about 7 to 12 cycles. Each CDR3 protein gets one entry after TCRdb re-called the 5' RACE reads with MiXCR. The table records 590,000 or so distinct CDR3 sequences, roughly 31% of them present only once. Sequenced input: blood. Every receptor here comes from a woman aged 80 or over in good health.

This clonotype was observed a few times. V and J are TRBV30 and TRBJ1-5; 9 positions agree with TRBD1. Germline V gene lookup returns CDR1 GTSNPN and CDR2 SVGIG (reference sequence). The V segment lost 3 bases and the J segment 0 bases; nucleotides outside the gene matches: 6. The CDR3 runs 16 residues. The CDR3, as DNA: TGTGCCTGGAGAGCCGGGACAGGGAATAGCAATCAGCCCCAGCATTTT. This sequence encodes CAWRAGTGNSNQPQHF.

J is TRBJ2-4 and V is TRBV5-1; D remains ambiguous. The CDR3 is 13 amino acids. Germline-derived CDR1 and CDR2 are SGHRS and YFSETQ. Trimming left V 0 bases short and J 4 bases short, with 5 bases between. The CDR3 coding sequence is TGCGCCAGCAGCTTGGGGCAGAAAAACATTCAGTACTTC. Translated: CASSLGQKNIQYF. Supplemented by reference TRBV5-1 and TRBJ2-4, the full variable domain reads KAGVTQTPRYLIKTRGQQVTLSCSPISGHRSVSWYQQTPGQGLQFLFEYFSETQRNKGNFPGRFSGRQFSNSRSEMNVSTLELGDSALYLCASSLGQKNIQYFGAGTRLSVL.

This clonotype appeared a single time. The V call is TRBV6-1, the J call TRBJ2-3, with D possibly TRBD2 on 7 matching bases. This CDR3 has 15 amino acids. CDR1 MNHNS and CDR2 SASEGT come from the germline V gene. Trimming left V 5 bases short and J 2 bases short, with 14 bases between. The CDR3 spells CASSNGGGDTDTQYF. In DNA, the CDR3 is TGTGCCAGCAGTAATGGGGGGGGCGACACAGATACGCAGTATTTT.

J is TRBJ2-3 and V is TRBV11-2, with D perhaps being TRBD1 or TRBD2 (5 bases each). CDR1 is SGHAT and CDR2 is FQNNGV in the germline V gene. The CDR3 extends over 21 amino acids. V was shortened by 1 base and J by 1 base, with 27 bases between the two germline ends. In DNA, the CDR3 is TGTGCCAGCAGCTTAGTCCCCATTGGGACGACGGGGAACCCACGCACAGATACGCAGTATTTT. Amino acids: CASSLVPIGTTGNPRTDTQYF.

This clonotype has a count of ten or more. CDR3 DNA sequence: TGCGCCAGCAGCTTAGGACAGGGAGGGCAGTACTTC. Translation: CASSLGQGGQYF. The chain joins TRBV5-1 to TRBJ2-5, with D perhaps TRBD1 (8 bases). V dropped 2 bases and J dropped 11 bases, with 13 bases sitting between them. CDR3 length equals 12 residues. In germline, CDR1 is SGHRS, CDR2 YFSETQ.

The chain joins TRBV5-1 to TRBJ2-3; 9 bases are a match to TRBD2. The V gene's germline CDR1 is SGHRS and CDR2 YFSETQ. V was clipped by 0 bases and J by 6 bases; unmatched bases: 8. This CDR3 has 16 residues. The chain's CDR3 is CASSLVRGGATDTQYF. CDR3 nucleotide sequence: TGCGCCAGCAGCTTGGTGCGCGGGGGGGCCACGGATACGCAGTATTTT.

This clonotype turned up a few times. The chain recombines TRBV19 with TRBJ2-3; TRBD2 is a possible D gene (7 bases). Germline-derived CDR1 and CDR2 are LNHDA and SQIVND (reference sequence). Trimming left V 7 bases short and J 0 bases short, with 17 bases between. This CDR3 comprises 16 residues. As DNA, the CDR3 is TGTGCCAGTACCCTTTCGGGGGGACATAGCACAGATACGCAGTATTTT. Protein product: CASTLSGGHSTDTQYF.

This clonotype was detected many times. CDR3 protein: CSARGHNYEQYF. CDR3 bases: TGCAGTGCTAGGGGACACAACTACGAGCAGTACTTC. This sequence joins TRBV20-1 and TRBJ2-7; a weak D match, TRBD1 (6 bases). V lost 3 bases to trimming and J lost 3 bases, with 9 bases between them. The germline V gene encodes CDR1 DFQATT and CDR2 SNEGSKA (reference sequence). CDR3 size: 12 residues.

There are a few counts of this clonotype. The chain combines TRBV28 with TRBJ2-1, with 7 positions matching TRBD1. J gave up 10 bases and V 3 bases, and 15 bases lay outside the gene matches. The CDR3 contains 16 residues. The germline V gene encodes CDR1 MDHEN and CDR2 SYDVKM. CDR3 region: CASSFQGTVRKAEQFF. For the CDR3, the DNA is TGTGCCAGCAGTTTTCAGGGGACAGTTCGTAAGGCAGAGCAGTTCTTC. Using reference TRBV28 and TRBJ2-1 for the parts outside the CDR3, the full variable domain is DVKVTQSSRYLVKRTGEKVFLECVQDMDHENMFWYRQDPGLGLRLIYFSYDVKMKEKGDIPEGYSVSREKKERFSLILESASTNQTSMYLCASSFQGTVRKAEQFFGPGTRLTVL.